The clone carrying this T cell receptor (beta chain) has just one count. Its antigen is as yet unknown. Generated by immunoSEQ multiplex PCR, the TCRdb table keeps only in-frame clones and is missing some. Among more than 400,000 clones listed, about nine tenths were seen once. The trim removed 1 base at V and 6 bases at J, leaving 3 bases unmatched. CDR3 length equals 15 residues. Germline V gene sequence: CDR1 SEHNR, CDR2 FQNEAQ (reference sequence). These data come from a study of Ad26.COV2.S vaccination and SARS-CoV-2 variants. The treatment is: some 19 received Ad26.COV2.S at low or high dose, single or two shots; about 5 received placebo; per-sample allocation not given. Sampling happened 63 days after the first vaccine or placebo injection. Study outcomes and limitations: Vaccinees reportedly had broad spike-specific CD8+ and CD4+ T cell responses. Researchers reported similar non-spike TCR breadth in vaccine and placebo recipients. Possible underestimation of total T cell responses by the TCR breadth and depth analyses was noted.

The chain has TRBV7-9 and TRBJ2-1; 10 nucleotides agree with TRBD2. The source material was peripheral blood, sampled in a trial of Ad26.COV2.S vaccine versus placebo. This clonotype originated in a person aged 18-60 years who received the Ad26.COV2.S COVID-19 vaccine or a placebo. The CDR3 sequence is CASSLGTSGPNEQFF. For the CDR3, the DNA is TGTGCCAGCAGCTTAGGGACTAGCGGACCCAATGAGCAGTTCTTC.